These 15 T cell receptor beta chains originate from one sample sequenced in a study of CD8 T cells in Susac syndrome. When the RNA was reverse transcribed, random hexamers were used with an input of roughly 0.5 to 1 ug. One entry per CDR3 protein results from TCRdb running MiXCR on the immunoSEQ multiplex PCR reads. The sample contains approximately 110,000 distinct CDR3 sequences, around 94% of which appear only once. Sequencing input: CD4+ T cells from PBMCs. The receptors here all came from a human donor in good health.

This clonotype was counted a single time. The chain links TRBV15 to TRBJ2-3; TRBD2 agrees at 8 bases. V shed 1 base, J shed 3 bases, and the junction held 6 bases outside the gene matches. The germline gives CDR1 LNHNV, CDR2 YYDKDF (reference sequence). The CDR3 runs 16 residues. In nucleotides, the CDR3 is TGTGCCACCAGCAGAGCCGGGAGGGGGGGTACAGATACGCAGTATTTT. This translates into CATSRAGRGGTDTQYF.

This clonotype appeared a single time. The chain has TRBV7-9 and TRBJ1-1; TRBD1 might be the D (5 bases). The length of the CDR3 is 12 residues. Germline values: CDR1 SEHNR, CDR2 FQNEAQ (reference sequence). The CDR3 DNA follows: TGTGCGTCTAACGGGGGATCGGCTGAAGCTTTCTTT. It encodes CASNGGSAEAFF. Drawing the rest from reference TRBV7-9 and TRBJ1-1, the complete variable domain is DTGVSQNPRHKITKRGQNVTFRCDPISEHNRLYWYRQTLGQGPEFLTYFQNEAQLEKSRLLSDRFSAERPKGSFSTLEIQRTEQGDSAMYLCASNGGSAEAFFGQGTRLTVV.

The CDR3 is CAWSSGDSGYTDTQYF. DNA of the CDR3: TGTGCCTGGAGTTCCGGGGATAGCGGGTATACAGATACGCAGTATTTT. The chain carries TRBV30 and TRBJ2-3, with TRBD2 identical over 7 bases. This CDR3 comprises 16 residues. CDR1 GTSNPN and CDR2 SVGIG come from the germline V gene (reference sequence). The V segment lost 2 bases and the J segment 3 bases; nucleotides outside the gene matches: 11.

The chain has TRBV7-9 and TRBJ1-4, with 7 nucleotides matching TRBD1. This CDR3 is built from 15 residues. The V and J ends lost 6 bases and 7 bases, in that order; junction bases with no gene match: 11. Germline values: CDR1 SEHNR, CDR2 FQNEAQ (reference sequence). The chain's CDR3 is CASRPFRGLREKLFF. The CDR3 region has the DNA TGTGCCAGCAGGCCCTTCAGGGGGTTGCGTGAAAAACTGTTTTTT.

The sample holds one count of this clonotype. This rearrangement joins TRBV9 to TRBJ2-2; D may be TRBD1 (6 bases). This CDR3 region has 15 residues. Germline V gives CDR1 SGDLS, CDR2 YYNGEE. V was shortened by 3 bases and J by 1 base, with 10 bases between the two germline ends. CDR3 sequence (DNA): TGTGCCAGCAGCGGATCGACAGGGAACACCGGGGAGCTGTTTTTT. It yields the protein CASSGSTGNTGELFF.

The J gene is TRBJ1-1, the V gene TRBV25-1; D is undetermined. This CDR3 has 14 amino acids. From germline, CDR1 is MGHDK and CDR2 SYGVNS. V lost 1 base and J lost 1, with 7 bases in between. The CDR3 sequence: CASSEFGQNTEAFF. The CDR3 coding sequence is TGTGCCAGCAGTGAATTCGGTCAGAACACTGAAGCTTTCTTT.

The count of this clonotype is one. The genes are TRBV7-9 and TRBJ2-7; D possibly corresponds to TRBD1 (6 bases). The ends were cut back, 2 bases at V and 2 bases at J, with 10 bases in the middle. Germline V gives CDR1 SEHNR, CDR2 FQNEAQ (reference sequence). This CDR3 region has 14 residues. CDR3 sequence: CASSLPGQPYEQYF. DNA of the CDR3: TGTGCCAGCAGCTTACCCGGACAGCCCTACGAGCAGTACTTC.

The genes are TRBV6-2 or TRBV6-3 and TRBJ2-5, with D maybe TRBD1 (6 bases). Per the germline V gene, CDR1 is MNHEY and CDR2 is SVGEGT. There are 15 residues in the CDR3. Trimming stripped 0 bases from V and 1 base from J, with 9 bases between. CDR3 nucleotides: TGTGCCAGCAGTTACTCGAAAGGGGGCCAAGAGACCCAGTACTTC. This translates into CASSYSKGGQETQYF.

This chain uses TRBV6-5 with TRBJ2-1; D gene ambiguous. V dropped 6 bases and J dropped 0 bases, with 9 bases sitting between them. Germline V CDR1 and CDR2: MNHEY, SVGAGI. The length of the CDR3 is 14 residues. The CDR3 reads CASSSLRSYNEQFF. The CDR3 region has the DNA TGTGCCAGCAGCTCGCTCCGCTCCTACAATGAGCAGTTCTTC.

The chain joins TRBV20-1 to TRBJ2-7; no clear D. The germline gives CDR1 DFQATT, CDR2 SNEGSKA (reference sequence). The CDR3 is 12 amino acids. V was shortened by 3 bases and J by 5 bases, with 11 bases between the two germline ends. The CDR3 protein is CSARGSLNEQYF. The CDR3 nucleotides read TGCAGTGCTAGGGGTAGCCTGAACGAGCAGTACTTC.

In this sample, this clonotype turned up once. The J gene is TRBJ2-2, the V gene TRBV20-1; D tentatively fits TRBD1 or TRBD2 (5 bases each). V gave up 7 bases and J gave up 0 bases, with 9 bases separating them. The V gene's germline CDR1 is DFQATT and CDR2 SNEGSKA (reference sequence). This CDR3 is built from 13 residues. CDR3: CSVWDPNTGELFF. The CDR3 DNA reads as TGCAGTGTCTGGGACCCGAACACCGGGGAGCTGTTTTTT.

The chain has TRBV12-3 or TRBV12-4 and TRBJ2-5; 9 bases line up with TRBD1. This CDR3 spans 13 amino acids. V shed 6 bases and J 5 bases; nucleotides not matched to a gene: 4. The CDR3: CASSTDRGETQYF. The CDR3 nucleotides read TGTGCCAGCAGCACCGACAGGGGGGAGACCCAGTACTTC.

The gene calls are TRBV7-2 and TRBJ2-7; weak D call: TRBD1 (6 bases). The CDR3 has 14 amino acids. V dropped 8 bases and J dropped 1 base, with 15 bases sitting between them. CDR1 is SGHTA and CDR2 is FQGNSA in the germline V gene. The DNA of the CDR3 is TGTGCCAGCGGAGCCCGACAGGTTTCCTACGAGCAGTACTTC. Translation gives CASGARQVSYEQYF.

The chain joins TRBV18 to TRBJ1-1; no firm D call. The germline CDR1 and CDR2 sequences are KGHSH and LQKENI. The V end lost 4 bases, the J end lost 1 base, and 7 bases lay between the germline ends. The CDR3 contains 13 residues. CDR3: CASSQDENTEAFF. In nucleotides, the CDR3 is TGTGCCAGCTCACAAGATGAGAACACTGAAGCTTTCTTT.

In this sample, this clonotype turned up once. J is TRBJ2-5 and V is TRBV16; D is unresolved. Germline CDR1 and CDR2: KGHSY and FQNENV. This CDR3 contains 14 residues. V lost 0 bases, J lost 2 bases, and 7 bases lay in between. The CDR3, as DNA: TGTGCCAGCAGCCAATCAAATAGTCAAGAGACCCAGTACTTC. This encodes CASSQSNSQETQYF.